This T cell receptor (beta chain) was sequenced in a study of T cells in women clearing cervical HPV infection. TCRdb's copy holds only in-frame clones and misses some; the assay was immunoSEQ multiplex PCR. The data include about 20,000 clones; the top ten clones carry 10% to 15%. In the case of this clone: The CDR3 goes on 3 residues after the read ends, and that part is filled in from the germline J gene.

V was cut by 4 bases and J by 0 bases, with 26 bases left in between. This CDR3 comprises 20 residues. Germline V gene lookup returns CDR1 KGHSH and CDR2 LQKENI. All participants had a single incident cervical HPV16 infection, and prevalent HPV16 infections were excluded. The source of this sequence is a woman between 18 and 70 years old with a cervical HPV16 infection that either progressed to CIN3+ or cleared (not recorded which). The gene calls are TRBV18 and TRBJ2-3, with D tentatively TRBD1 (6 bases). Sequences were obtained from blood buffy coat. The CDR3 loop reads CASSLQGQTGPLQSTDTQYF. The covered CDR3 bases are TGTGCCAGCTCACTCCAAGGACAGACCGGGCCACTCCAAAGCACAGATACG.